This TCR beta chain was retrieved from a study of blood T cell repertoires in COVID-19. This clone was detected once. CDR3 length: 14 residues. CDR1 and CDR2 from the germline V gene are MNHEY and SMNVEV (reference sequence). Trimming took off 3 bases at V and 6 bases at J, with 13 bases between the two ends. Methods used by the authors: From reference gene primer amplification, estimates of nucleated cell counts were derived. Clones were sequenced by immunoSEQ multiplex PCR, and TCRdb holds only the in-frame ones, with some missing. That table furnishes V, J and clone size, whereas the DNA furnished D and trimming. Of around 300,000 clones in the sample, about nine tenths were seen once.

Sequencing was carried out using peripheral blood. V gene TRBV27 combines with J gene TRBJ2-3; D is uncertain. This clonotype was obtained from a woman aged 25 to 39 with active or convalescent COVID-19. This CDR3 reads CASSFGRSRDTQYF. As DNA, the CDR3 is TGTGCCAGCAGTTTTGGGCGTTCACGGGATACGCAGTATTTT.